This T cell receptor beta chain appears in the sequencing data of a study of T cells expressing NK-cell markers. One entry per CDR3 protein, without DNA, is what TCRdb gives after re-calling the 5' RACE reads. This sample's table has roughly 180,000 distinct CDR3 sequences. Germline CDR1 and CDR2: SEHNR and FQNEAQ (reference sequence). The CDR3 is 15 amino acids. Source material: blood T cells: a sorted CD56 or NKG2C T cell subset, CD4+ or CD8+ T cells, or bulk PBMC T cells (not recorded which). This rearrangement joins TRBV7-9 to TRBJ1-4; the D call from TCRdb, TRBD1, cannot be confirmed without DNA. The sequence was obtained from a man aged 18-69 years in good health. The CDR3 protein is CASSTRDSLNEKLFF.